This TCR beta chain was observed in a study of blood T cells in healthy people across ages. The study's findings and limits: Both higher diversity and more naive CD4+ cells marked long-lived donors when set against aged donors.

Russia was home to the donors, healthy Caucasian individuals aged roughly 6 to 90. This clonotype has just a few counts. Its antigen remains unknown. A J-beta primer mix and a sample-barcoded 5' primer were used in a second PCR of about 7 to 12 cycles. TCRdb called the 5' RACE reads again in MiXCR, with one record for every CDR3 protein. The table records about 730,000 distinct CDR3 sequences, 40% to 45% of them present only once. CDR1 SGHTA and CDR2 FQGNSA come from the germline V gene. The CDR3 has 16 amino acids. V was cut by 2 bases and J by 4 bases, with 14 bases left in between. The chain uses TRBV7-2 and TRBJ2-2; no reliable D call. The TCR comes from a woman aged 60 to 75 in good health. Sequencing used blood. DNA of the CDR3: TGTGCCAGCAGCTTATTGGCCAACTGGGTCACCGGGGAGCTGTTTTTT. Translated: CASSLLANWVTGELFF. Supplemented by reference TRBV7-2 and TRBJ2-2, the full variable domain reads GAGVSQSPSNKVTEKGKDVELRCDPISGHTALYWYRQSLGQGLEFLIYFQGNSAPDKSGLPSDRFSAERTGGSVSTLTIQRTQQEDSAVYLCASSLLANWVTGELFFGEGSRLTVL.